This is a list of T cell receptor beta chains from one sample in a study of T cell responses to AZD1222 COVID-19 vaccine. Sequencing was performed with immunoSEQ multiplex PCR; in TCRdb, only in-frame clones are kept and a portion is missing. The data contain 130,000 to 150,000 clones, roughly 88% of them singletons. This sample comprised peripheral blood, obtained 28 days after the second dose of the MenACWY control vaccine. All receptors come from an adult who received the MenACWY meningococcal vaccine as a control. CDR3s include the opening cysteine and the closing phenylalanine or tryptophan. The D gene is left open where the match is weak. Clone size appears in some rows only: once, few, many, or a class for an expanded clone.

V: TRBV7-8
J: TRBJ2-7
D: TRBD2
size: .
DNA: TGTGCCAGCAGCTTAGGGGGGACTAGCGAAAGCTCCTACGAGCAGTACTTC
CDR3: CASSLGGTSESSYEQYF

V: TRBV11-3
J: TRBJ2-3
D: .
size: .
DNA: TGTGCCAGCAGCTTAGATCGGTGGGGAGATAGCACAGATACGCAGTATTTT
CDR3: CASSLDRWGDSTDTQYF

V: TRBV6-1
J: TRBJ1-1
D: .
size: .
DNA: TGTGCCAGCACCGACAGGAAGGAGAGTGAAGCTTTCTTT
CDR3: CASTDRKESEAFF

V: TRBV5-5
J: TRBJ1-1
D: .
size: .
DNA: TGTGCCAGCAGCTTAGTCTCAGTTAACACTGAAGCTTTCTTT
CDR3: CASSLVSVNTEAFF

V: TRBV5-6
J: TRBJ2-5
D: .
size: .
DNA: TGTGCCAGCAGCCGATGGTGGCGGAGAACCCAAGAGACCCAGTACTTC
CDR3: CASSRWWRRTQETQYF

V: TRBV4-3
J: TRBJ2-7
D: TRBD2
size: .
DNA: TGCGCCAGCAGCCAAGGGGCGGGAGCCTACGAGCAGTACTTC
CDR3: CASSQGAGAYEQYF

V: TRBV11-3
J: TRBJ1-1
D: .
size: .
DNA: TGTGCCAGCAGCTTAGGTCTGGCAGTGACTGAAGCTTTCTTT
CDR3: CASSLGLAVTEAFF

V: TRBV12-5
J: TRBJ1-2
D: .
size: .
DNA: TGTGCTAGTGGGACGGACGACTATGGCTACACCTTC
CDR3: CASGTDDYGYTF

V: TRBV29-1
J: TRBJ1-1
D: .
size: .
DNA: TGCAGCGTTTACCGACGGACAGTTGAAGCTTTCTTT
CDR3: CSVYRRTVEAFF

V: TRBV7-9
J: TRBJ1-3
D: .
size: .
DNA: TGTGCCAGCAGCGATCGAGGGGTCTCTGGAAACACCATATATTTT
CDR3: CASSDRGVSGNTIYF

V: TRBV5-4
J: TRBJ1-1
D: TRBD1
size: .
DNA: TGTGCCAGCAGCGCGGGACAGTCGATGAACACTGAAGCTTTCTTT
CDR3: CASSAGQSMNTEAFF

V: TRBV19
J: TRBJ1-5
D: .
size: .
DNA: TGTGCCAGTAGTACCCTGACTATGAACAACAATCAGCCCCAGCATTTT
CDR3: CASSTLTMNNNQPQHF

V: TRBV28
J: TRBJ1-5
D: .
size: few
DNA: TGTGCCAGCAGTTCAGGAGACGGAATTAGCAATCAGCCCCAGCATTTT
CDR3: CASSSGDGISNQPQHF

V: TRBV3-1/TRBV3-2
J: TRBJ1-2
D: TRBD1
size: once
DNA: TGTGCCAGCAGCCCGGGACAGGGAAAGAACGAGGACTATGGCTACACCTTC
CDR3: CASSPGQGKNEDYGYTF

V: TRBV7-6
J: TRBJ2-3
D: .
size: .
DNA: TGTGCCAGCAGCCCGACAGGTTTGAGCACAGATACGCAGTATTTT
CDR3: CASSPTGLSTDTQYF

V: TRBV7-9
J: TRBJ2-7
D: .
size: .
DNA: TGTGCCAGCAGCTTAGCGGCAGAAACAAACGAGCAGTACTTC
CDR3: CASSLAAETNEQYF

V: TRBV19
J: TRBJ1-4
D: .
size: .
DNA: TGTGCCAGTAGTAGTCAAGGCCGAACAACTAATGAAAAACTGTTTTTT
CDR3: CASSSQGRTTNEKLFF

V: TRBV7-8
J: TRBJ1-1
D: .
size: .
DNA: TGTGCCAGCAGCTCGGACATCAACACTGAAGCTTTCTTT
CDR3: CASSSDINTEAFF

V: TRBV19
J: TRBJ1-2
D: TRBD1
size: .
DNA: TGTGCCAGTAGCCCGACTCGAGGAGGGGGCGGCTATGGCTACACCTTC
CDR3: CASSPTRGGGGYGYTF

V: TRBV28
J: TRBJ2-7
D: .
size: .
DNA: TGTGCCAGCACCCAATCGGGACACCTCTACGAGCAGTACTTC
CDR3: CASTQSGHLYEQYF

V: TRBV4-3
J: TRBJ2-6
D: .
size: .
DNA: TGCGCCAGCAGCCAAAGGTCGTCGCAGGAAGGGGCCAACGTCCTGACTTTC
CDR3: CASSQRSSQEGANVLTF

V: TRBV18
J: TRBJ2-1
D: .
size: .
DNA: TGTGCCAGCTCAACAAATGGGGGCCCCAATGAGCAGTTCTTC
CDR3: CASSTNGGPNEQFF